These 23 T cell receptor beta chains share one sample of origin, sequenced in a study of T cell clones after liver transplantation. Some clones are missing from TCRdb's copy, which holds only in-frame ones; the method was immunoSEQ multiplex PCR. Of approximately 72,000 clones in the sample, more than 75% were seen once. Sequences were derived from CD4+ T cells from blood, sampled before liver transplant. The receptor set was obtained from a human donor who received a liver transplant.

DNA of the CDR3: TGTGCCAGCAGCCGATCAGGGGGAATGATAGATACGCAGTATTTT. Amino acid sequence: CASSRSGGMIDTQYF. The chain has TRBV9 and TRBJ2-3; 7 bases map to TRBD1. CDR1 and CDR2 (germline): SGDLS, YYNGEE. The V segment lost 4 bases and the J segment 5 bases; nucleotides outside the gene matches: 10. This CDR3 has 15 amino acids.

V gene TRBV10-3 combines with J gene TRBJ2-3; TRBD2 agrees at 9 bases. The CDR3 totals 15 residues. V lost 6 bases to trimming and J lost 2 bases; unmatched junction nucleotides: 6. Germline V gene sequence: CDR1 ENHRY, CDR2 SYGVKD. CDR3 bases: TGTGCCATCAGACCCGGGACTAGCTCCACAGATACGCAGTATTTT. Translation gives CAIRPGTSSTDTQYF.

The V call is TRBV7-6, the J call TRBJ2-7; no firm D call. This CDR3 spans 13 amino acids. The V gene lost 0 bases and the J gene lost 2 bases, with 5 bases spanning the gap. The germline gives CDR1 SGHVS, CDR2 FNYEAQ. CDR3 amino acids: CASSLADTYEQYF. For the CDR3, the DNA is TGTGCCAGCAGCTTAGCGGATACCTACGAGCAGTACTTC.

This chain joins TRBV7-9 and TRBJ1-1; a possible D gene is TRBD1 (5 bases). Germline-derived CDR1 and CDR2 are SEHNR and FQNEAQ (reference sequence). Trimming removed 1 base at V and 2 bases at J, with 11 bases between. This CDR3 comprises 15 residues. This chain's CDR3 is CASSLELGANTEAFF. For the CDR3, the DNA is TGTGCCAGCAGCTTAGAGCTCGGGGCAAACACTGAAGCTTTCTTT.

This clone is a singleton in its sample. The chain carries TRBV6-1 and TRBJ1-4; D perhaps matches TRBD1 (5 bases). The V end lost 3 bases, the J end lost 3 bases, and 8 bases lay between the germline ends. Germline V gives CDR1 MNHNS, CDR2 SASEGT. The CDR3 totals 14 residues. As DNA, the CDR3 is TGTGCCAGCAGTGAGGGGGGATCTAATGAAAAACTGTTTTTT. The encoded protein is CASSEGGSNEKLFF.

This clone came up once. The gene calls are TRBV28 and TRBJ2-5, with TRBD1 matching over 8 bases. Trimming at V came to 6 bases and at J to 1 base, leaving 7 bases not matched to a gene. There are 15 residues in the CDR3. CDR1 is MDHEN and CDR2 is SYDVKM in the germline V gene. In DNA form, the CDR3 reads TGTGCCAGCAGCACCGGGACAGGAGGCCAAGAGACCCAGTACTTC. Translating it yields CASSTGTGGQETQYF.

The chain employs TRBV9 and TRBJ2-2; 8 nucleotides align to TRBD2. The CDR3 covers 14 residues. CDR1 SGDLS and CDR2 YYNGEE come from the germline V gene. The V and J ends lost 3 bases and 4 bases, in that order; junction bases with no gene match: 2. The CDR3 loop is CASSDGRATGELFF. CDR3 nucleotide sequence: TGTGCCAGCAGCGACGGGAGGGCCACCGGGGAGCTGTTTTTT.

The gene calls are TRBV14 and TRBJ1-2; 8 bases line up with TRBD1. The CDR3 loop spans 16 amino acids. The trim removed 4 bases at V and 4 bases at J, leaving 11 bases unmatched. Germline CDR1 reads SGHDN; CDR2 reads FVKESK. CDR3 sequence reads: CASSPRTGPSGYGYTF. CDR3 sequence (DNA): TGTGCCAGCAGCCCTAGGACAGGGCCCTCGGGCTATGGCTACACCTTC.

The rearrangement uses TRBV10-3 and TRBJ1-1; D unresolved. The germline V gene encodes CDR1 ENHRY and CDR2 SYGVKD. The CDR3 extends over 16 amino acids. Deletions cut 10 bases from V and 0 bases from J, with 21 bases between. The CDR3 DNA sequence: TGTGCCACCGCTGGTCGGGCAGGCCATATGAACACTGAAGCTTTCTTT. This gives the protein CATAGRAGHMNTEAFF.

The rearrangement joins TRBV19 to TRBJ2-1, with D unresolved. Germline lookup yields CDR1 LNHDA and CDR2 SQIVND (reference sequence). V was trimmed by 3 bases and J by 6 bases, leaving 12 bases between them. The CDR3 contains 14 residues. The CDR3 region is CASSIGSPGNEQFF. CDR3 nucleotides: TGTGCCAGTAGTATTGGCTCCCCGGGCAATGAGCAGTTCTTC.

This chain connects TRBV25-1 to TRBJ2-6; D possibly corresponds to TRBD2 (5 bases). The CDR3 runs 18 residues. The germline CDR1 and CDR2 sequences are MGHDK and SYGVNS. V dropped 7 bases and J dropped 0 bases, with 19 bases sitting between them. CDR3 region: CASTQGGLGSSGANVLTF. DNA for the CDR3: TGTGCCAGCACTCAAGGTGGACTTGGAAGCTCTGGGGCCAACGTCCTGACTTTC. Complete variable domain (other parts from reference TRBV25-1 and TRBJ2-6): EADIYQTPRYLVIGTGKKITLECSQTMGHDKMYWYQQDPGMELHLIHYSYGVNSTEKGDLSSESTVSRIRTEHFPLTLESARPSHTSQYLCASTQGGLGSSGANVLTFGAGSRLTVL.

The V and J genes are TRBV28 and TRBJ2-1, with D unresolved. V was cut by 3 bases and J by 6 bases, with 6 bases left in between. CDR1 and CDR2 from the germline V gene are MDHEN and SYDVKM. The CDR3 loop spans 12 amino acids. The CDR3 region is CASSFQFNEQFF. Written as DNA, the CDR3 is TGTGCCAGCAGTTTTCAGTTCAATGAGCAGTTCTTC. The variable domain in full, completed from reference TRBV28 and TRBJ2-1, reads DVKVTQSSRYLVKRTGEKVFLECVQDMDHENMFWYRQDPGLGLRLIYFSYDVKMKEKGDIPEGYSVSREKKERFSLILESASTNQTSMYLCASSFQFNEQFFGPGTRLTVL.

The chain links TRBV30 to TRBJ1-6; D is ambiguous. V dropped 6 bases and J dropped 10 bases, with 16 bases sitting between them. The CDR3 is made up of 13 amino acids. CDR1 GTSNPN and CDR2 SVGIG come from the germline V gene (reference sequence). CDR3 nucleotides: TGTGCCTGCCGCACGGGTTTAAGCTCACCCCTCCACTTT. This codes for CACRTGLSSPLHF.

V usage is TRBV19 and J usage is TRBJ2-7; 10 positions match TRBD2. This CDR3 spans 15 amino acids. Germline CDR1 LNHDA, CDR2 SQIVND (reference sequence). V was pared by 2 bases and J by 3 bases, with 4 bases of the junction left unmatched. The CDR3 sequence is CASSIKASGSYEQYF. CDR3 sequence (DNA): TGTGCCAGTAGTATAAAGGCTAGCGGGAGCTACGAGCAGTACTTC.

This chain links TRBV6-5 with TRBJ2-7; D is ambiguous. The CDR3 totals 12 residues. The V and J ends lost 8 bases and 3 bases respectively, with 11 bases between them. In germline, CDR1 is MNHEY, CDR2 SVGAGI. CDR3 bases: TGTGCCAGCCATAATCAGTACTACGAGCAGTACTTC. Residues: CASHNQYYEQYF.

In its sample, this clone was seen once. The rearrangement uses TRBV5-1 and TRBJ2-7, with 8 nucleotides matching TRBD2. Per germline, CDR1 SGHRS and CDR2 YFSETQ. Unmatched junction bases numbered 4, after V lost 5 bases and J lost 0 bases. The CDR3 has 14 amino acids. The CDR3 sequence is CASSFGTSSYEQYF. CDR3 nucleotide sequence: TGCGCCAGCAGTTTCGGGACTAGCTCCTACGAGCAGTACTTC.

The gene calls are TRBV19 and TRBJ2-1, with 8 bases matching TRBD2. This CDR3 has 17 amino acids. V dropped 2 bases and J dropped 7; count of bases not matched to a gene: 13. From germline, CDR1 is LNHDA and CDR2 SQIVND (reference sequence). The CDR3 loop reads CASSILRGGGPQNEQFF. The DNA for the CDR3 is TGTGCCAGTAGTATACTCCGGGGGGGAGGGCCCCAAAATGAGCAGTTCTTC. The full variable domain, with the rest looked up from reference TRBV19 and TRBJ2-1, is DGGITQSPKYLFRKEGQNVTLSCEQNLNHDAMYWYRQDPGQGLRLIYYSQIVNDFQKGDIAEGYSVSREKKESFPLTVTSAQKNPTAFYLCASSILRGGGPQNEQFFGPGTRLTVL.

V and J are TRBV30 and TRBJ2-5, with D possibly TRBD1 on 6 matching bases. V was clipped by 3 bases and J by 6 bases, with 17 bases between them. The V gene's germline CDR1 is GTSNPN and CDR2 SVGIG (reference sequence). CDR3 length: 14 residues. The CDR3 sequence is CAWSVGQPAKTQYF. Here the CDR3 DNA reads TGTGCCTGGAGCGTGGGACAACCGGCGAAGACCCAGTACTTC.

The genes are TRBV19 and TRBJ2-7, with TRBD1 matching 10 bases. The trim removed 3 bases at V and 7 bases at J, leaving 6 bases unmatched. The germline V gene encodes CDR1 LNHDA and CDR2 SQIVND (reference sequence). The CDR3 sequence is 14 residues long. This CDR3 reads CASSIGTGAEEQYF. CDR3 nucleotides: TGTGCCAGTAGTATCGGGACAGGGGCTGAGGAGCAGTACTTC.

This clone was recorded once. The rearrangement uses TRBV6-1 and TRBJ2-7; D might be TRBD1 or TRBD2, each matching 5 bases. With 2 bases removed from V and 3 bases from J, the gap between germline ends came to 14 bases. Per germline, CDR1 MNHNS and CDR2 SASEGT. The CDR3 is 15 residues long. The CDR3 DNA follows: TGTGCCAGCAGTGAATTTAGCAGGGCGGGCTACGAGCAGTACTTC. It is translated as CASSEFSRAGYEQYF.

The chain links TRBV10-1 to TRBJ2-7, with unresolved D. This CDR3 comprises 13 residues. CDR1 and CDR2 (germline): WNHNN, SYGVQD (reference sequence). Trimming took off 2 bases at V and 2 bases at J, with 7 bases between the two ends. CDR3 protein: CASSENGPYEQYF. In DNA, the CDR3 is TGCGCCAGCAGTGAGAACGGACCCTACGAGCAGTACTTC.

This clone showed up just once. V usage is TRBV11-3 and J usage is TRBJ2-7, with D unclear. CDR3 size: 12 residues. The germline V gene has CDR1 SGHNT and CDR2 YENEEA. V gave up 1 base and J gave up 6 bases, with 7 bases separating them. Written as DNA, the CDR3 is TGTGCCAGCAGCTTAGGATTTACCGAGCAGTACTTC. It specifies CASSLGFTEQYF.

V is TRBV6-1 and J is TRBJ1-4; TRBD1 matches 10 bases. CDR1 is MNHNS and CDR2 is SASEGT in the germline V gene. This CDR3 comprises 15 residues. Trimming took 3 bases from V and 8 from J; bases not matched to a gene: 6. The CDR3, as DNA: TGTGCCAGCAGTGAGACAGGGGGCATCGGAGAAAAACTGTTTTTT. Protein sequence: CASSETGGIGEKLFF.